Listed below are T cell receptor beta chains from one sample, sequenced in a study of T cells and copy number aberrations in small-cell lung cancer. Sequenced by immunoSEQ multiplex PCR; TCRdb stores in-frame clones only, minus some. The sample holds 7,000 or so clones; more than 70% are singletons and the top ten take 9.4%. Material for sequencing was normal tissue next to the tumor. Receptors originate from a woman in her seventies with small cell lung cancer. Some clones in this sample may be carry-over from other donors' samples. The CDR3 runs from the conserved cysteine through the conserved F or W. Each record gives: D gene, clone size, V gene, J gene, CDR3 DNA, CDR3 protein. D genes are given only for firm matches. Size tells how often a clone was seen (once, few, many) or the class of an expanded clone, and some rows leave it out.

D gene: NA
clone size: few
V gene: TRBV4-1
J gene: TRBJ2-1
CDR3 DNA: TGCGCCAGCAGCCCAAGTCTCTCGGTGGGCAATGAGCAGTTCTTC
CDR3 protein: CASSPSLSVGNEQFF

D gene: NA
clone size: NA
V gene: TRBV7-2
J gene: TRBJ1-2
CDR3 DNA: TGTGCCAGAATGGTAGGGATAAATGGCTACACCTTC
CDR3 protein: CARMVGINGYTF

D gene: TRBD2
clone size: few
V gene: TRBV10-1
J gene: TRBJ2-3
CDR3 DNA: TGCGCCAGCAGTGAGGTGAGAGCGGGAGAGGGCACAGATACGCAGTATTTT
CDR3 protein: CASSEVRAGEGTDTQYF

D gene: NA
clone size: NA
V gene: TRBV4-1
J gene: TRBJ1-3
CDR3 DNA: TGCGCCAGCAGCCACGCTGGAAACACCATATATTTT
CDR3 protein: CASSHAGNTIYF

D gene: NA
clone size: NA
V gene: TRBV14
J gene: TRBJ1-1
CDR3 DNA: TGTGCCAGCAGCCAAGACGCAGGGGTTGACACTGAAGCTTTCTTT
CDR3 protein: CASSQDAGVDTEAFF

D gene: NA
clone size: NA
V gene: TRBV2
J gene: TRBJ1-4
CDR3 DNA: TGTGCCAGCTTCTTCAGGGCAGGGAACGAAAAACTGTTTTTT
CDR3 protein: CASFFRAGNEKLFF

D gene: NA
clone size: NA
V gene: TRBV6-6
J gene: TRBJ1-5
CDR3 DNA: TGTGCCAGCACCCAAGCCCAAATGAGGGATCAGCCCCAGCATTTT
CDR3 protein: CASTQAQMRDQPQHF

D gene: NA
clone size: few
V gene: TRBV5-1
J gene: TRBJ1-2
CDR3 DNA: TGCGCCAGCAGCTTGGACGGGGCTTATGGCTACACCTTC
CDR3 protein: CASSLDGAYGYTF

D gene: NA
clone size: NA
V gene: TRBV5-1
J gene: TRBJ2-2
CDR3 DNA: TGCGCCAGCAGCCGCACTACTAGTGACGGGGAGCTGTTTTTT
CDR3 protein: CASSRTTSDGELFF

D gene: NA
clone size: NA
V gene: TRBV19
J gene: TRBJ1-4
CDR3 DNA: TGTGCCAGCACTCCAGGCCCCTCAACTAATGAAAAACTGTTTTTT
CDR3 protein: CASTPGPSTNEKLFF

D gene: NA
clone size: NA
V gene: TRBV5-6
J gene: TRBJ2-3
CDR3 DNA: TGTGCCAGCAGCTTCCCGGGCCACACAGATACGCAGTATTTT
CDR3 protein: CASSFPGHTDTQYF

D gene: TRBD2
clone size: once
V gene: TRBV28
J gene: TRBJ2-1
CDR3 DNA: TGTGCCAGCAGTTTTGGCGGGAGGTCCTACAATGAGCAGTTCTTC
CDR3 protein: CASSFGGRSYNEQFF

D gene: NA
clone size: NA
V gene: TRBV5-1
J gene: TRBJ1-2
CDR3 DNA: TGCGCCAGCAGCTTGGGGGCAGGGGACCTCCTCTATGGCTACACCTTC
CDR3 protein: CASSLGAGDLLYGYTF

D gene: TRBD2
clone size: NA
V gene: TRBV5-1
J gene: TRBJ2-1
CDR3 DNA: TGCGCCAGCAGCTTGCTAGCGGGAGACTCCTACAATGAGCAGTTCTTC
CDR3 protein: CASSLLAGDSYNEQFF

D gene: NA
clone size: once
V gene: TRBV4-3
J gene: TRBJ2-5
CDR3 DNA: TGCGCCAGCAGCCACAGTAAAGGGACCCAGTACTTC
CDR3 protein: CASSHSKGTQYF

D gene: NA
clone size: NA
V gene: TRBV27
J gene: TRBJ2-5
CDR3 DNA: TGTGCCAGCAGCGCGATTCAGGGACAAGAGACCCAGTACTTC
CDR3 protein: CASSAIQGQETQYF

D gene: NA
clone size: NA
V gene: TRBV5-1
J gene: TRBJ2-3
CDR3 DNA: TGCGCCAGCCTCCGGGACTCCAGCACAGATACGCAGTATTTT
CDR3 protein: CASLRDSSTDTQYF

D gene: NA
clone size: NA
V gene: TRBV30
J gene: TRBJ2-7
CDR3 DNA: TGTGCCTGGAGTGTACAAGGGAGTTACGAGCAGTACTTC
CDR3 protein: CAWSVQGSYEQYF

D gene: NA
clone size: few
V gene: TRBV11-2
J gene: TRBJ2-7
CDR3 DNA: TGTGCCAGCAGCTTACGTGGGGGATTTTTCTACGAGCAGTACTTC
CDR3 protein: CASSLRGGFFYEQYF

D gene: TRBD1
clone size: NA
V gene: TRBV18
J gene: TRBJ1-1
CDR3 DNA: TGTGCCAGCTCACCTGGACAGGATCGGGGGAACACTGAAGCTTTCTTT
CDR3 protein: CASSPGQDRGNTEAFF

D gene: NA
clone size: few
V gene: TRBV5-4
J gene: TRBJ1-2
CDR3 DNA: TGTGCCAGCAGCTTGGACAGCTATGGCTACACCTTC
CDR3 protein: CASSLDSYGYTF

D gene: NA
clone size: NA
V gene: TRBV4-1
J gene: TRBJ2-3
CDR3 DNA: TGCGCCAGCAGCCCCACAGGGTCCTGGTCTGATACGCAGTATTTT
CDR3 protein: CASSPTGSWSDTQYF

D gene: NA
clone size: NA
V gene: TRBV29-1
J gene: TRBJ2-2
CDR3 DNA: TGCAGCGCCCTTGAAAATGGACGGGCCAGGGCACCCGGGGAGCTGTTTTTT
CDR3 protein: CSALENGRARAPGELFF

D gene: NA
clone size: NA
V gene: TRBV28
J gene: TRBJ1-6
CDR3 DNA: TGTGCCAGCCGGGGTAATTCACCCCTCCACTTT
CDR3 protein: CASRGNSPLHF

D gene: TRBD1
clone size: NA
V gene: TRBV7-6
J gene: TRBJ1-1
CDR3 DNA: TGTGCCAGCAGCTCGAGGGGGACAGGGGCGAACGCTGAAGCTTTCTTT
CDR3 protein: CASSSRGTGANAEAFF

D gene: NA
clone size: medium-sized
V gene: TRBV18
J gene: TRBJ1-2
CDR3 DNA: TGTGCCAGCTCACCACCGGCAGGGACGAACTATGGCTACACCTTC
CDR3 protein: CASSPPAGTNYGYTF

D gene: NA
clone size: NA
V gene: TRBV30
J gene: TRBJ1-1
CDR3 DNA: TGTGCCTGGAGTCTAACCGCAGGGACTGTGGCTTTCTTT
CDR3 protein: CAWSLTAGTVAFF

D gene: NA
clone size: NA
V gene: TRBV28
J gene: TRBJ2-5
CDR3 DNA: TGTGCCAGCGGATTACAGGGCTGGCAAGAGACCCAGTACTTC
CDR3 protein: CASGLQGWQETQYF

D gene: TRBD2
clone size: NA
V gene: TRBV7-8
J gene: TRBJ2-5
CDR3 DNA: TGTGCCAGCAGCTCAGAGATAGGGCTAGCGGGAGCTAGTAAAGAGACCCAGTACTTC
CDR3 protein: CASSSEIGLAGASKETQYF

D gene: TRBD1
clone size: once
V gene: TRBV7-6
J gene: TRBJ2-5
CDR3 DNA: TGTGCCAGCAGCCTTGGGACAGGGGGAGAGACCCAGTACTTC
CDR3 protein: CASSLGTGGETQYF

D gene: NA
clone size: NA
V gene: TRBV4-2
J gene: TRBJ2-5
CDR3 DNA: TGTGCCAGCAGCCAAGTACTGAGCGGCCAAGAGACCCAGTACTTC
CDR3 protein: CASSQVLSGQETQYF

D gene: NA
clone size: NA
V gene: TRBV6-1
J gene: TRBJ2-7
CDR3 DNA: TGTGCCAGCACTACTTCCTATGGTCAGAAGAAGGAGCAGTACTTC
CDR3 protein: CASTTSYGQKKEQYF

D gene: TRBD2
clone size: few
V gene: TRBV30
J gene: TRBJ2-3
CDR3 DNA: TGTGCCTGGGAGCTAGCGGGAATATCACCCCACACAGATACGCAGTATTTT
CDR3 protein: CAWELAGISPHTDTQYF

D gene: TRBD1
clone size: large
V gene: TRBV27
J gene: TRBJ2-2
CDR3 DNA: TGTGCCAGCAGGTTTCGGGGCCAAGGGGGCGGGTTCGCGAACACCGGGGAGCTGTTTTTT
CDR3 protein: CASRFRGQGGGFANTGELFF

D gene: TRBD2
clone size: NA
V gene: TRBV5-5
J gene: TRBJ2-2
CDR3 DNA: TGTGCCAGCAGCTTGGATTGGACTAGCGGGAGACGGGCCGGGGAGCTGTTTTTT
CDR3 protein: CASSLDWTSGRRAGELFF

D gene: NA
clone size: NA
V gene: TRBV28
J gene: TRBJ2-7
CDR3 DNA: TGTGCCAGCAGTTTATCAGGGACGGCCACCTACGAGCAGTACTTC
CDR3 protein: CASSLSGTATYEQYF

D gene: TRBD1
clone size: once
V gene: TRBV4-1
J gene: TRBJ1-1
CDR3 DNA: TGCGCCAGCAGCCAAGATCCGACAGGGCTGGGGACTGAAGCTTTCTTT
CDR3 protein: CASSQDPTGLGTEAFF

D gene: NA
clone size: NA
V gene: TRBV11-2
J gene: TRBJ1-4
CDR3 DNA: TGTGCCAGCAGAAAGGGGGGCGAAGAAAAACTGTTTTTT
CDR3 protein: CASRKGGEEKLFF

D gene: NA
clone size: NA
V gene: TRBV11-2
J gene: TRBJ2-4
CDR3 DNA: TGTGCCAGCAGCGCTCCAGAAAACATTCAGTACTTC
CDR3 protein: CASSAPENIQYF

D gene: TRBD2
clone size: NA
V gene: TRBV7-2
J gene: TRBJ2-7
CDR3 DNA: TGTGCCAGCAGCCATAGGACTAGCGGCGAGCAGTACTTC
CDR3 protein: CASSHRTSGEQYF

D gene: TRBD1
clone size: NA
V gene: TRBV27
J gene: TRBJ2-1
CDR3 DNA: TGTGCCAGCAGTTCAGGGGGCGGGGACAATGAGCAGTTCTTC
CDR3 protein: CASSSGGGDNEQFF

D gene: NA
clone size: NA
V gene: TRBV25-1
J gene: TRBJ2-5
CDR3 DNA: TGTGCCAGCAGTGTCAGGGGGGGGCAAGAGACCCAGTACTTC
CDR3 protein: CASSVRGGQETQYF